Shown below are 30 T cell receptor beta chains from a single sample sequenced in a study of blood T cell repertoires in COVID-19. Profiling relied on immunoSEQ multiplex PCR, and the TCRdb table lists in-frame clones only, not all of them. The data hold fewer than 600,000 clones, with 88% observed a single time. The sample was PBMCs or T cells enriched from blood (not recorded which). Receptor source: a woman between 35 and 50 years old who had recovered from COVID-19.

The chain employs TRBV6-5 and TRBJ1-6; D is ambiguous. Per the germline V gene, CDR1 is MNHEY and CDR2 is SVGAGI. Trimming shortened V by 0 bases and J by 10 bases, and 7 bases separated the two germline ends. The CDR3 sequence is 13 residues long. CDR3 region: CASSYSYGSPLHF. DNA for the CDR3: TGTGCCAGCAGTTACTCTTACGGGTCACCCCTCCACTTT.

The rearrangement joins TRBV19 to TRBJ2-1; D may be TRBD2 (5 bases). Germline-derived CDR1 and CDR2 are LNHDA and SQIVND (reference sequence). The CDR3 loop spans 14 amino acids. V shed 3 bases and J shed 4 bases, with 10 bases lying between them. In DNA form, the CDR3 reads TGTGCCAGTAGTATTAGACTATTTTACAATGAGCAGTTCTTC. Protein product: CASSIRLFYNEQFF.

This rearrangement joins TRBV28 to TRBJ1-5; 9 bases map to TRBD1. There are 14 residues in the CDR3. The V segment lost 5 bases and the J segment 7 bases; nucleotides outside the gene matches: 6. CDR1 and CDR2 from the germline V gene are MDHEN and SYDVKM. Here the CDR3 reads CASSPPGQGQPQHF. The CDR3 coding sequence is TGTGCCAGCAGTCCCCCGGGACAGGGCCAGCCCCAGCATTTT.

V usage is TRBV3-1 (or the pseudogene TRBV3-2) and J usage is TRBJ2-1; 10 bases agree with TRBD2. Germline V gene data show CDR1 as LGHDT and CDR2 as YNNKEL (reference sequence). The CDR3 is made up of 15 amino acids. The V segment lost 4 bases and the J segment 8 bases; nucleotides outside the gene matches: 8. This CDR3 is CASSRDLAGVDEQFF. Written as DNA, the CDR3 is TGTGCCAGCAGCCGAGACCTAGCGGGAGTCGATGAGCAGTTCTTC.

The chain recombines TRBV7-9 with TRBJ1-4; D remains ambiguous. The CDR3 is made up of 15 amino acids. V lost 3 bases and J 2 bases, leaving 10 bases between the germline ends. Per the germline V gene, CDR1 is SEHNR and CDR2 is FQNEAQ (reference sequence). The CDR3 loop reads CASSFSGATNEKLFF. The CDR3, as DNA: TGTGCCAGCAGCTTTTCCGGAGCTACTAATGAAAAACTGTTTTTT.

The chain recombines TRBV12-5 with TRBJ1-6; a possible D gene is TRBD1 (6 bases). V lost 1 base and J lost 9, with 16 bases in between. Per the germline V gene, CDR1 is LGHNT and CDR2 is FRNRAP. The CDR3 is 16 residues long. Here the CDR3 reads CASGLGPARGGSPLHF. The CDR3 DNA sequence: TGTGCTAGTGGTTTGGGACCCGCCCGAGGGGGTTCACCCCTCCACTTT.

The CDR3 DNA follows: TGTGCCAGCAGCTTGGACAGGGGAGGAGATACGCAGTATTTT. Its translation: CASSLDRGGDTQYF. The chain uses TRBV7-8 and TRBJ2-3; 9 nucleotides align to TRBD1. This CDR3 has 14 residues. With V trimmed by 3 bases and J by 5 bases, 3 bases remained unmatched. CDR1 is SGHVS, CDR2 FQNEAQ, per germline.

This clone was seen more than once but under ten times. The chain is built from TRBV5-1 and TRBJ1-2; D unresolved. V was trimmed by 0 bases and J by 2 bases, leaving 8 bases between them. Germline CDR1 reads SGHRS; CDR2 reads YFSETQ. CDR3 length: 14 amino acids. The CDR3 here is CASSLATTNYGYTF. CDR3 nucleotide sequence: TGCGCCAGCAGCTTGGCGACTACAAACTATGGCTACACCTTC.

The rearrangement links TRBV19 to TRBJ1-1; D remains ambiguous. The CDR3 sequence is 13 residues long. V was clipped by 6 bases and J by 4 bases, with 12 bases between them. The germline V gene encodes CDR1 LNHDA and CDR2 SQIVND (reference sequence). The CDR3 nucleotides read TGTGCCAGTAGGAGACAAGTCCCCACTGAAGCTTTCTTT. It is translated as CASRRQVPTEAFF.

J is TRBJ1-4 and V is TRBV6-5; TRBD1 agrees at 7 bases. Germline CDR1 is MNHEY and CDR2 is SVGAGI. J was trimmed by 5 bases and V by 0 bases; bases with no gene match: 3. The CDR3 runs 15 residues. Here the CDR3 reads CASSYSGQTNEKLFF. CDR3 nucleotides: TGTGCCAGCAGTTACTCGGGACAGACGAATGAAAAACTGTTTTTT.

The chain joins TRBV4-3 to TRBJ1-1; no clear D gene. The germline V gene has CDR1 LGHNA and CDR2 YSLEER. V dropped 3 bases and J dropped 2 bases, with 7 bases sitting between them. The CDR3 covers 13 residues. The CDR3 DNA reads TGCGCCAGCAGCCAGGGGAGAAACACTGAAGCTTTCTTT. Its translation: CASSQGRNTEAFF.

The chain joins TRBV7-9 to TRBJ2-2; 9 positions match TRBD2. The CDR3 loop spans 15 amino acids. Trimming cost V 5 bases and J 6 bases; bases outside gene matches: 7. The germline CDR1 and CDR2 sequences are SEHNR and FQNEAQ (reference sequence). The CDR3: CASSLAGGPAGELFF. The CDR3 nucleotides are TGTGCCAGCAGCCTCGCGGGAGGGCCAGCCGGGGAGCTGTTTTTT.

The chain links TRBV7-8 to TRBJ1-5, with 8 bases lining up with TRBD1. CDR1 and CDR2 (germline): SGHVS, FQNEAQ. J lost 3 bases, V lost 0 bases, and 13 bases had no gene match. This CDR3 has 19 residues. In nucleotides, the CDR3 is TGTGCCAGCAGCTTAGCACGGGCAGGGACAGGCGTGTCCAATCAGCCCCAGCATTTT. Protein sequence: CASSLARAGTGVSNQPQHF. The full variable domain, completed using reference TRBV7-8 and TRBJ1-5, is GAGVSQSPRYKVAKRGQDVALRCDPISGHVSLFWYQQALGQGPEFLTYFQNEAQLDKSGLPSDRFFAERPEGSVSTLKIQRTQQEDSAVYLCASSLARAGTGVSNQPQHFGDGTRLSIL.

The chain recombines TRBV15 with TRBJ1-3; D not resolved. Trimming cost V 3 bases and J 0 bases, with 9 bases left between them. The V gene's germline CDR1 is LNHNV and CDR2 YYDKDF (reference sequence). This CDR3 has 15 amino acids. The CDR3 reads CATSSRLSSGNTIYF. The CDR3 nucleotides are TGTGCCACCAGCAGCAGACTGAGCTCTGGAAACACCATATATTTT.

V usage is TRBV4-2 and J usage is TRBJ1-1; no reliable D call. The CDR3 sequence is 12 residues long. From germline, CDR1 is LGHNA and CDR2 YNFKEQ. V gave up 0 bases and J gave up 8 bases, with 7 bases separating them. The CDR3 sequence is CASSQDRREAFF. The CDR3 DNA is TGTGCCAGCAGCCAAGATAGGAGAGAAGCTTTCTTT.

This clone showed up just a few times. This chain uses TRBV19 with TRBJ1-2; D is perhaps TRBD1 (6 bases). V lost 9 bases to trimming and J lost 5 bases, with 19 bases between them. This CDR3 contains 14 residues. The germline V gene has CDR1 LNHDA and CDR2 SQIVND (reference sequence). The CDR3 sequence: CASATKQGSYGYTF. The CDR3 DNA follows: TGTGCCAGCGCAACGAAACAGGGATCGTATGGCTACACCTTC.

The CDR3, as DNA: TGTGCCAGCAGCTCGAGGGATCTGAACACTGAAGCTTTCTTT. It encodes CASSSRDLNTEAFF. The chain joins TRBV7-9 to TRBJ1-1; no clear D gene. CDR3 size: 14 residues. Germline CDR1 SEHNR, CDR2 FQNEAQ (reference sequence). V lost 4 bases and J lost 0, with 9 bases in between.

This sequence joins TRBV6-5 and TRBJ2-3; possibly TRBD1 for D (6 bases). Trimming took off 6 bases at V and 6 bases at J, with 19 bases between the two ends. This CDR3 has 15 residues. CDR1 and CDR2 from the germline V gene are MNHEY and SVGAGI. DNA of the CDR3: TGTGCCAGCAGCTCTAACAGGGAGAGGCTGGATACGCAGTATTTT. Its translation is CASSSNRERLDTQYF.

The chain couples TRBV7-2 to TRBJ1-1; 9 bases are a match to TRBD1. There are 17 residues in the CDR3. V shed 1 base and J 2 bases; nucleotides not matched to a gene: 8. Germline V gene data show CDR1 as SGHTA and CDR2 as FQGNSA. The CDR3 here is CASSLGTGVMFNTEAFF. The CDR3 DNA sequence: TGTGCCAGCAGCTTAGGGACAGGGGTCATGTTTAACACTGAAGCTTTCTTT.

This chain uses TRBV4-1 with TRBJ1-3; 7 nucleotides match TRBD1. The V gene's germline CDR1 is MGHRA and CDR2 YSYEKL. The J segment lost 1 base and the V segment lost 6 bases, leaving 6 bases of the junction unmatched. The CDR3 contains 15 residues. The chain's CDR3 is CASSRPGGSGNTIYF. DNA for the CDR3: TGCGCCAGCAGTCGTCCAGGGGGATCTGGAAACACCATATATTTT.

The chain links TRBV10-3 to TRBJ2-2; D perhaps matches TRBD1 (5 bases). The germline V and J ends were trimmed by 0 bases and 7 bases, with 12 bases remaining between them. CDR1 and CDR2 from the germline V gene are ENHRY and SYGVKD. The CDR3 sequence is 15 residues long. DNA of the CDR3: TGTGCCATCAGTGAGTCCCAAGGGGTTGGCGGGGAGCTGTTTTTT. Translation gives CAISESQGVGGELFF.

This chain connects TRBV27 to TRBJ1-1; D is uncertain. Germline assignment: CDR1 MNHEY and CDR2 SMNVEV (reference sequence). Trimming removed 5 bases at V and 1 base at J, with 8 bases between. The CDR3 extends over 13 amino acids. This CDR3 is CASSVLRNTEAFF. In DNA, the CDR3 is TGTGCCAGCAGTGTACTGAGGAACACTGAAGCTTTCTTT.

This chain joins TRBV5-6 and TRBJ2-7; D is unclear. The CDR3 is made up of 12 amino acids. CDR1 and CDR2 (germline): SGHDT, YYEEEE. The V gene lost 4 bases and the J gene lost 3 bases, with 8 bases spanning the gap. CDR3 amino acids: CASSRSLYEQYF. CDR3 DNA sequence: TGTGCCAGCAGCCGGTCCCTCTACGAGCAGTACTTC.

CDR3 coding DNA: TGTGCCAGTAGGAGAACAGGGATTGACACCGGGGAGCTGTTTTTT. Translating gives CASRRTGIDTGELFF. The rearrangement links TRBV19 to TRBJ2-2; D is possibly TRBD1 (6 bases). V was cut by 6 bases and J by 3 bases, with 14 bases left in between. Germline CDR1 LNHDA, CDR2 SQIVND (reference sequence). The CDR3 consists of 15 residues.

The CDR3 loop is CASSPLTFKVVAKNIQYF. The CDR3, as DNA: TGTGCCAGCTCACCGCTGACATTCAAAGTAGTAGCCAAAAACATTCAGTACTTC. V and J are TRBV18 and TRBJ2-4; D unclear. Trimming removed 3 bases at V and 0 bases at J, with 18 bases between. CDR3 length: 18 residues. Germline V gene data show CDR1 as KGHSH and CDR2 as LQKENI.

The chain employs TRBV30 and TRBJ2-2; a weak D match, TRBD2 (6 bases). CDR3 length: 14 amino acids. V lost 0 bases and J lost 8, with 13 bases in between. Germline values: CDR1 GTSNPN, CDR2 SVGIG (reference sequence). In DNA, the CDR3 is TGTGCCTGGAGTGTAGGACTAAAAATGGGGGAGCTGTTTTTT. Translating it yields CAWSVGLKMGELFF.

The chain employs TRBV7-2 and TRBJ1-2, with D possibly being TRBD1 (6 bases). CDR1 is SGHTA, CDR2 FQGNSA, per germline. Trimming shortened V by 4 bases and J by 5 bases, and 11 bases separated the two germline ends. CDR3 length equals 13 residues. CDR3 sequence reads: CASSSKGGYGYTF. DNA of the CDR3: TGTGCCAGCAGCTCCAAAGGGGGTTATGGCTACACCTTC.

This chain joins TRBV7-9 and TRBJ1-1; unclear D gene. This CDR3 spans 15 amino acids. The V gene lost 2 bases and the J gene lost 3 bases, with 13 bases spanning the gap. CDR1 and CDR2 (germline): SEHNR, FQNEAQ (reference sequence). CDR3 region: CASSLFANVDTEAFF. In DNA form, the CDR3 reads TGTGCCAGCAGCTTATTCGCGAATGTGGACACTGAAGCTTTCTTT.

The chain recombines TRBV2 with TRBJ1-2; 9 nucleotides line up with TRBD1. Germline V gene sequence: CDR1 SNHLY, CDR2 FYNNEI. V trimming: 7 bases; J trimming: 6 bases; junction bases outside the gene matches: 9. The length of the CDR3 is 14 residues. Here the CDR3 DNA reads TGTGCCAGCACTCGAACAGGGGGCGCCGATGGCTACACCTTC. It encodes CASTRTGGADGYTF.

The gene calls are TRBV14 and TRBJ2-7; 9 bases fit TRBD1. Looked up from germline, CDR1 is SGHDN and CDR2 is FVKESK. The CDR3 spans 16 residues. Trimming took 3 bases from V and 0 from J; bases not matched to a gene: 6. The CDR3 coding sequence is TGTGCCAGCAGCCAGGGACAGGGCCGGTTCTCCTACGAGCAGTACTTC. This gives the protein CASSQGQGRFSYEQYF.